A single sample is the source of the 10 T cell receptor beta chains below, sequenced in a study of PD-1 blockade in classical Hodgkin lymphoma. Time point of the sample: newly diagnosed, previously untreated cHL patient sample. Isolation of CD4+ T cells from thawed PBMCs was performed by magnetic negative selection. Profiling relied on immunoSEQ multiplex PCR, and the TCRdb table lists in-frame clones only, not all of them. This table holds about 30,000 clones, around 89% found once. Specimen: CD4+ T cells from blood. The receptors originated from a human donor with classical Hodgkin lymphoma.

The CDR3 DNA reads as TGTGCCAGCAGCCCCGGGTGGCAGTCCGTTGGCTACACCTTC. It is translated as CASSPGWQSVGYTF. V is TRBV7-8 and J is TRBJ1-2; D remains unclear. Trimming took off 5 bases at V and 7 bases at J, with 17 bases between the two ends. Germline V CDR1 and CDR2: SGHVS, FQNEAQ. The CDR3 runs to 14 residues.

This chain connects TRBV11-2 to TRBJ2-3, with no clear D. CDR1 SGHAT and CDR2 FQNNGV come from the germline V gene. Trimming removed 3 bases at V and 0 bases at J, with 7 bases between. CDR3 length: 14 amino acids. Here the CDR3 DNA reads TGTGCCAGCAGCTTGAGGCGGAGCACAGATACGCAGTATTTT. Protein product: CASSLRRSTDTQYF.

The chain uses TRBV7-3 and TRBJ2-2, with 10 positions matching TRBD1. The CDR3 sequence is 16 residues long. CDR1 and CDR2 (germline): SGHTA, FQGTGA. J lost 6 bases, V lost 3 bases, and 7 bases had no gene match. In DNA form, the CDR3 reads TGTGCCAGCAGCTTGCACCGGGACAGGGGCGCCGGGGAGCTGTTTTTT. This gives the protein CASSLHRDRGAGELFF.

The rearrangement uses TRBV10-3 and TRBJ2-7, with 10 bases matching TRBD2. CDR3 size: 13 residues. Losses at the gene ends were 6 bases for V and 7 bases for J; bases not matched to a gene: 6. The germline V gene has CDR1 ENHRY and CDR2 SYGVKD. CDR3 DNA sequence: TGTGCCATCAGCCGAGCGGGAGGGCATGAGCAGTACGTC. Translation gives CAISRAGGHEQYV.

This clone was detected only once. This sequence joins TRBV28 and TRBJ2-7; 7 positions agree with TRBD1. In germline, CDR1 is MDHEN, CDR2 SYDVKM. CDR3 size: 14 residues. Trimming at V came to 6 bases and at J to 3 bases, leaving 8 bases not matched to a gene. The CDR3 reads CASRPDRVVYEQYF. The CDR3 DNA is TGTGCCAGCAGGCCCGACAGGGTAGTCTACGAGCAGTACTTC.

The chain joins TRBV28 to TRBJ2-5, with D possibly matching TRBD1 (6 bases). This CDR3 has 12 amino acids. Deletions cut 6 bases from V and 7 bases from J, with 12 bases between. Germline V CDR1 and CDR2: MDHEN, SYDVKM. This CDR3 is CASSGQSGTQYF. The CDR3 DNA sequence: TGTGCCAGCAGCGGACAGTCGGGGACCCAGTACTTC. Using reference TRBV28 and TRBJ2-5 for the parts outside the CDR3, the full variable domain is DVKVTQSSRYLVKRTGEKVFLECVQDMDHENMFWYRQDPGLGLRLIYFSYDVKMKEKGDIPEGYSVSREKKERFSLILESASTNQTSMYLCASSGQSGTQYFGPGTRLLVL.

The J gene is TRBJ2-7, the V gene TRBV2; D not certain. Between the trimmed V and J ends, which lost 3 bases and 6 bases, there was a span of 9 bases. The germline V gene encodes CDR1 SNHLY and CDR2 FYNNEI. The CDR3 consists of 12 residues. The CDR3 sequence: CASSDDHTEQYF. The CDR3 coding sequence is TGTGCCAGCAGTGACGACCACACCGAGCAGTACTTC. The complete variable domain, with remaining parts taken from reference TRBV2 and TRBJ2-7, reads EPEVTQTPSHQVTQMGQEVILRCVPISNHLYFYWYRQILGQKVEFLVSFYNNEISEKSEIFDDQFSVERPDGSNFTLKIRSTKLEDSAMYFCASSDDHTEQYFGPGTRLTVT.

This chain links TRBV9 with TRBJ1-4, with D unresolved. The germline V gene has CDR1 SGDLS and CDR2 YYNGEE. This CDR3 region has 12 residues. V lost 3 bases and J 7 bases, leaving 7 bases between the germline ends. The CDR3 spells CASSEQGEKLFF. CDR3 DNA sequence: TGTGCCAGCAGCGAGCAAGGTGAAAAACTGTTTTTT.

The rearrangement links TRBV20-1 to TRBJ2-1; D is unresolved. CDR1 is DFQATT and CDR2 is SNEGSKA in the germline V gene (reference sequence). CDR3 length equals 11 residues. Trimming took 6 bases from V and 10 from J, leaving 13 bases between them. The CDR3, as DNA: TGCAGTGCGACCCTAGGGAAAGAGCAGTTCTTC. This codes for CSATLGKEQFF.

This chain joins TRBV5-4 and TRBJ2-7; maybe TRBD2 (5 bases). Germline V gene sequence: CDR1 SGHNT, CDR2 YYREEE (reference sequence). This CDR3 spans 12 amino acids. Trimming shortened V by 4 bases and J by 6 bases, and 11 bases separated the two germline ends. The CDR3 sequence is CASSHRAGEQYF. DNA of the CDR3: TGTGCCAGCAGCCATCGGGCGGGCGAGCAGTACTTC.